These T cell receptor beta chains were read from a single sample in a study of T-cell memory formation after mild COVID-19. TCRdb re-derived calls from the 5' RACE reads in MiXCR, one entry per CDR3 protein. Here the sample spans hundreds of thousands of distinct CDR3 sequences, about a sixth being singletons. The material sequenced was PBMCs or a T cell subset sorted from them (not recorded which). The receptor source for this set is a man in his late teens or twenties who had mild COVID-19 (a few samples of this study predate the infection). Cell type and time point are not known. Each CDR3 is given with its conserved first and last residue.

>TRBJ2-1|13|TRBV3-1
CASSQGGGLEQFF
>TRBJ1-6|15|TRBV5-1
CASGRVSGENSPLHF
>TRBJ1-2|11|TRBV4-1
CASSHRRNYTF
>TRBJ2-3|13|TRBV5-1
CASSLSPRDTQYF
>TRBJ1-5|15|TRBV2
CASSEGAQGGQPQHF
>TRBJ2-1|15|TRBV24-1
CATSGGQDSYNEQFF
>TRBJ2-4|18|TRBV27
CASSLSGAQPTTKNIQYF
>TRBJ1-1|13|TRBV5-4
CASAPYTNTEAFF
>TRBJ2-2|13|TRBV7-3
CASSATNTGELFF
>TRBJ2-3|13|TRBV12-3/TRBV12-4
CASLARGADTQYF
>TRBJ1-3|14|TRBV10-3
CAISEEGTGNTIYF
>TRBJ1-5|14|TRBV11-2
CASSFGQGDQPQHF
>TRBJ2-1|14|TRBV10-3
CAIRGGSGKNEQFF
>TRBJ2-5|13|TRBV18
CASSRGGQETQYF
>TRBJ2-2|14|TRBV7-9
CASRDPTYDGELFF
>TRBJ2-1|15|TRBV29-1
CSGEEASGGYNEQFF
>TRBJ2-5|14|TRBV7-2
CASSGAGSQETQYF
>TRBJ2-2|14|TRBV4-1
CASSHQGGTGELFF
>TRBJ1-1|15|TRBV4-1
CASSQLYRGGTEAFF
>TRBJ1-2|15|TRBV4-3
CASSQDVRGTDGYTF
>TRBJ1-5|15|TRBV4-2
CASSQDGDDNQPQHF
>TRBJ1-2|14|TRBV28
CASRAGVANYGYTF
>TRBJ2-7|15|TRBV6-2/TRBV6-3
CASATGLDITYEQYF
>TRBJ1-6|15|TRBV12-3/TRBV12-4
CASSREGAVNSPLHF
>TRBJ2-5|15|TRBV5-1
CASSFDTLRGETQYF
>TRBJ1-2|13|TRBV14
CASSQRGAYGYTF
>TRBJ2-5|13|TRBV12-3/TRBV12-4
CASSSLYQETQYF
>TRBJ2-7|15|TRBV20-1
CSARDPTGHIYEQYF
>TRBJ2-1|13|TRBV12-3/TRBV12-4
CASSGQSGLEQFF
>TRBJ2-3|11|TRBV11-2
CASSPSYTQYF
>TRBJ2-1|14|TRBV24-1
CATSEAGGWNEQFF
>TRBJ1-1|15|TRBV9
CASSVDPLTGTEAFF
>TRBJ1-2|11|TRBV5-1
CASDSSYGYTF
>TRBJ2-4|19|TRBV7-8
CASSVRKLGAALGKNIQYF
>TRBJ2-7|15|TRBV20-1
CSASRRAWDTYEQYF
>TRBJ1-6|13|TRBV7-6
CASSLEDGSPLHF
>TRBJ2-5|11|TRBV20-1
CSANGEETQYF
>TRBJ2-1|17|TRBV10-3
CAISEVRLGLGHNEQFF
>TRBJ2-2|13|TRBV6-2/TRBV6-3
CATCPTYTGELFF
>TRBJ1-4|17|TRBV7-2
CASSLARSVFTDEKLFF
>TRBJ2-3|12|TRBV7-3
CASSSPGLAQYF
>TRBJ1-1|13|TRBV6-5
CASGDSLLTEAFF